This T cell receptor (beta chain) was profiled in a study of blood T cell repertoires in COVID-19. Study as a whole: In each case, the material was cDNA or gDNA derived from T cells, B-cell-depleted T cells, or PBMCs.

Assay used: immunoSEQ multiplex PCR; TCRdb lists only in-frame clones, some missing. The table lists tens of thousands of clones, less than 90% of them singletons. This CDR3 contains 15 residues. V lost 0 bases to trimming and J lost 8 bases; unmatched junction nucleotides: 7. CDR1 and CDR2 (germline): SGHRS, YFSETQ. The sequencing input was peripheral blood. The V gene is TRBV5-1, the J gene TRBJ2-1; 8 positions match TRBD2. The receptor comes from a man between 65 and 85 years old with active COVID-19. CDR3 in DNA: TGCGCCAGCAGCTTGGACCCGGGAGGGAGCGATGAGCAGTTCTTC. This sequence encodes CASSLDPGGSDEQFF.